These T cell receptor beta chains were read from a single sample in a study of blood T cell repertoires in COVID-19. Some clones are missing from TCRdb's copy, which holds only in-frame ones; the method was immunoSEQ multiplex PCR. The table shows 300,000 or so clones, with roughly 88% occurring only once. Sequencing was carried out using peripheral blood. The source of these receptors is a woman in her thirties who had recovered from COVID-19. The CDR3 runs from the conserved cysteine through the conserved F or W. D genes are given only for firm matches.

CDR3: CASSDSLRETQYF
V: TRBV2
D: -

CDR3: CASSPSGQPSSTGELFF
V: TRBV7-3
D: -

CDR3: CASGGRDRASHEQYF
V: TRBV2
D: TRBD1

CDR3: CASSLGEGGSGGETQYF
V: TRBV5-1
D: TRBD2

CDR3: CASSDGQGHYGYTF
V: TRBV6-6
D: TRBD1

CDR3: CAGGEQGNQPQHF
V: TRBV19
D: -

CDR3: CASSAGTGLYEQYF
V: TRBV2
D: TRBD1

CDR3: CAWGGSEAFF
V: TRBV30
D: -

CDR3: CASSLVYSPTYNEQFF
V: TRBV7-2
D: -

CDR3: CATSGRDNQPQHF
V: TRBV24-1
D: -

CDR3: CASSRTGLNTEAFF
V: TRBV7-2
D: TRBD1

CDR3: CASSYYGAGGLGYTF
V: TRBV6-5
D: TRBD1

CDR3: CASSTPGHQGGKVNGISEQYF
V: TRBV21-1
D: -

CDR3: CASRPGQREETQYF
V: TRBV11-1
D: TRBD1

CDR3: CASSLPKTREQYF
V: TRBV7-9
D: -

CDR3: CASSQIQETQYF
V: TRBV11-2
D: -

CDR3: CASSQVVTSGGDNEQFF
V: TRBV4-2
D: TRBD2

CDR3: CASSLGDRTGLGNQPQHF
V: TRBV5-1
D: TRBD1

CDR3: CASTPAYRRAFF
V: TRBV12-3/TRBV12-4
D: -

CDR3: CASSLGVSGLPLDTQYF
V: TRBV7-6
D: -

CDR3: CASSDGGTTEAFF
V: TRBV28
D: -

CDR3: CASSPTRSGDTQYF
V: TRBV18
D: -

CDR3: CASSQDPPDRAGNTIYF
V: TRBV3-1/TRBV3-2
D: TRBD1

CDR3: CASSPAWTDNEQYF
V: TRBV18
D: -

CDR3: CASSPRGWDSPLHF
V: TRBV13
D: -

CDR3: CASSGQISGNTIYF
V: TRBV19
D: -

CDR3: CASSPDQGYHQPQHF
V: TRBV18
D: -

CDR3: CASSQDRFGEETQYF
V: TRBV14
D: -

CDR3: CSVEAPSGIQYF
V: TRBV29-1
D: -

CDR3: CASSAIPQVEAFF
V: TRBV5-6
D: -

CDR3: CASSENPGGQETQYF
V: TRBV6-4
D: TRBD1

CDR3: CSASRGGPNTGELFF
V: TRBV20-1
D: -

CDR3: CASSLGQGAQPQHF
V: TRBV7-9
D: TRBD1

CDR3: CASSQGGGTEAFF
V: TRBV28
D: -

CDR3: CASSELAGLQETQYF
V: TRBV6-1
D: TRBD2

CDR3: CASRRTGEVRETQYF
V: TRBV28
D: TRBD1

CDR3: CASSTGTGFSYNSPLHF
V: TRBV19
D: TRBD1

CDR3: CASSLAAYGYTF
V: TRBV7-2
D: -

CDR3: CASSPGAGGRKTQYF
V: TRBV19
D: TRBD2

CDR3: CASSPIGGWANEKLFF
V: TRBV7-6
D: -

CDR3: CASSVEGQGAREQYF
V: TRBV9
D: TRBD1

CDR3: CASSLESAREKLFF
V: TRBV7-8
D: -